This TCR beta chain derives from a study of patients and donors after allogeneic stem cell transplantation. TCRdb ran MiXCR on the RT-PCR reads and lists one entry per CDR3 protein. Counted here are approximately 430,000 distinct CDR3 sequences, under 20% occurring once; the ten biggest clones make up 6.5% to 7.5%. In its sample, this clonotype was seen a few times. This TCR came from a human donor who was either an allogeneic HSCT recipient or a stem cell or donor lymphocyte infusion donor (not recorded which). It is not recorded whose cells these are; they may come from a transplant donor. Sequenced material: blood, either unsorted or a sorted T cell fraction (not recorded which).

The CDR3 sequence is CASSQVRKGEKTQYF. The CDR3 region has the DNA TGTGCCAGCAGCCAAGTTCGTAAAGGGGAAAAGACCCAGTACTTC. The chain uses TRBV3-1 and TRBJ2-5; D may be TRBD1 (5 bases). CDR3 length equals 15 residues. Germline V CDR1 and CDR2: LGHDT, YNNKEL (reference sequence). Between the trimmed V and J ends, which lost 1 base and 6 bases, there was a span of 15 bases.